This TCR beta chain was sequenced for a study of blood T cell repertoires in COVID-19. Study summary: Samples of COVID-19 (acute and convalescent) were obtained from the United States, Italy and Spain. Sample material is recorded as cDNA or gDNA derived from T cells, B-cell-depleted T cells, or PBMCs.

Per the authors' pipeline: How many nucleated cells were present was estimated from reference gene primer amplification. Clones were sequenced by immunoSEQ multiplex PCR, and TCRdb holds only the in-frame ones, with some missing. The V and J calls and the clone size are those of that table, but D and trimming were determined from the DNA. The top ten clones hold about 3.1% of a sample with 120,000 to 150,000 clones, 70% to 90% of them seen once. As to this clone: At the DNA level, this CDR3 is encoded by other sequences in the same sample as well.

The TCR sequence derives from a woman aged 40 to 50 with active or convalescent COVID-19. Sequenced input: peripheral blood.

CDR3: CASSRRGSANTGELFF. CDR3 in DNA: TGTGCCAGCAGCCGCAGGGGCAGCGCGAACACCGGGGAGCTGTTTTTT. This chain connects TRBV3-1 (or the pseudogene TRBV3-2) to TRBJ2-2; maybe TRBD1 (6 bases). V dropped 4 bases and J dropped 0 bases, with 12 bases sitting between them. The CDR3 contains 16 residues. CDR1 and CDR2 from the germline V gene are LGHDT and YNNKEL (reference sequence).